This TCR beta chain was profiled in a study of blood T cell repertoires in COVID-19. Study background: PBMCs, B-cell-depleted T cells, or T cells provided the cDNA or gDNA that made up the material.

Germline V lookup: CDR1 MGHRA, CDR2 YSYEKL. V lost 0 bases to trimming and J lost 8 bases, with 13 bases between them. The CDR3 contains 14 residues. This clone has only one observation. Profiled with immunoSEQ multiplex PCR; TCRdb holds only in-frame clones, not every one. The profile shows roughly 140,000 clones, around 84% of them singletons. This TCR was recovered from a human donor in a cohort sampled during active COVID-19. Sequencing input: peripheral blood. The chain carries TRBV4-1 and TRBJ1-2; TRBD1 might be the D (6 bases). CDR3 sequence: CASSQDRQQGGYTF. For the CDR3, the DNA is TGCGCCAGCAGCCAAGATAGACAACAGGGCGGCTACACCTTC.